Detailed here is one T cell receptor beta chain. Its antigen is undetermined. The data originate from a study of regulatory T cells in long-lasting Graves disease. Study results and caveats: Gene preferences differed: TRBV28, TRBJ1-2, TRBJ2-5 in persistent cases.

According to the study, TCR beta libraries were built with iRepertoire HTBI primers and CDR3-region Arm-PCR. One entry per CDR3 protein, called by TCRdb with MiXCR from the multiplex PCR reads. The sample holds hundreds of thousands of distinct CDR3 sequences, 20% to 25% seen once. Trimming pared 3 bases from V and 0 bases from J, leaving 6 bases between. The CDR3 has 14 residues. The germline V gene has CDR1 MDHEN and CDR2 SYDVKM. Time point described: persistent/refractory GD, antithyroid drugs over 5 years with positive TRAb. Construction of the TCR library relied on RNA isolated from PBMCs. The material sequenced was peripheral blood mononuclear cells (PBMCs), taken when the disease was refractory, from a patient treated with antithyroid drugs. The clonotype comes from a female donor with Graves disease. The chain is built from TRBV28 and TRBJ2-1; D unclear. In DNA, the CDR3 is TGTGCCAGCAGTTTTGCCCGCTCCTACAATGAGCAGTTCTTC. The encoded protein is CASSFARSYNEQFF. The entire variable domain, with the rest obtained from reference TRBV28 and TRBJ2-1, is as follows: DVKVTQSSRYLVKRTGEKVFLECVQDMDHENMFWYRQDPGLGLRLIYFSYDVKMKEKGDIPEGYSVSREKKERFSLILESASTNQTSMYLCASSFARSYNEQFFGPGTRLTVL.